The rows below give T cell receptor beta chains drawn from one sample of a study of shared clonotypes between healthy human individuals. The method was immunoSEQ multiplex PCR; TCRdb's version includes in-frame clones alone and lacks a portion of them. The repertoire consists of millions of clones, with approximately 95% occurring once and the leading ten covering more than 0.95%. Sample: naive CD8+ T cells sorted from blood. These TCRs come from a man younger than 30 in good health. The CDR3 runs from the conserved cysteine through the conserved F or W. Each record gives: CDR3 DNA, CDR3 protein, V gene, J gene, clone size, D gene. The D gene is left open where the match is weak. A clone size is listed for some rows: how often the clone was seen (once, few, many), or a class if it is expanded.

DNA: TGCAGCGTCGCTAAGTTAGTAGGGGCAGGGCACACTGAAGCTTTCTTT
CDR3: CSVAKLVGAGHTEAFF
V: TRBV29-1
J: TRBJ1-1
size: NA
D: NA

DNA: TGCGCCAGCAGCTTGGCAAGCACCTACGACGAAAAACTGTTTTTT
CDR3: CASSLASTYDEKLFF
V: TRBV5-1
J: TRBJ1-4
size: NA
D: NA

DNA: TGTGCCAGCAGTTACAGACACCCCGTTGATTCCGAGCAGTACTTC
CDR3: CASSYRHPVDSEQYF
V: TRBV6-5
J: TRBJ2-7
size: NA
D: NA

DNA: TGTGCCAGCAGTGAACTGTTCAATGAAAAACTGTTTTTT
CDR3: CASSELFNEKLFF
V: TRBV6-1
J: TRBJ1-4
size: NA
D: NA

DNA: TGCGCCAGCAGCCAAGACCGATGTGAGCTGTTTTTT
CDR3: CASSQDRCELFF
V: TRBV4-3
J: TRBJ2-2
size: NA
D: NA

DNA: TGCGCCAGCAGCTTTACTAGTAGTTCCTACAATGAGCAGTTCTTC
CDR3: CASSFTSSSYNEQFF
V: TRBV5-1
J: TRBJ2-1
size: NA
D: NA

DNA: TGTGCCAGCAGTTCAACTTCGGGACCGGCTAATTCACCCCTCCACTTT
CDR3: CASSSTSGPANSPLHF
V: TRBV6-5
J: TRBJ1-6
size: NA
D: NA

DNA: TGTGCCAGCAGTTTAGAGGACAGGGGGGACGAGCAGTACTTC
CDR3: CASSLEDRGDEQYF
V: TRBV28
J: TRBJ2-7
size: NA
D: TRBD1

DNA: TGTGCCAGCAGTGCCGGGACAGCTGAAAGCTCCTATAATTCACCCCTCCACTTT
CDR3: CASSAGTAESSYNSPLHF
V: TRBV27
J: TRBJ1-6
size: NA
D: TRBD1

DNA: TGTGCCAGCAGCCCGGACGGGGAGGGGGCTGTAGGTTCACCCCTCCACTTT
CDR3: CASSPDGEGAVGSPLHF
V: TRBV5-6
J: TRBJ1-6
size: once
D: TRBD1

DNA: TGTGCCACCAGCAGAGCCCCTCAGGGACCCGGGACAGATACGCAGTATTTT
CDR3: CATSRAPQGPGTDTQYF
V: TRBV15
J: TRBJ2-3
size: NA
D: NA

DNA: TGTGCCAGCAGTTTAGGCGATCATCAGCCCCAGCATTTT
CDR3: CASSLGDHQPQHF
V: TRBV27
J: TRBJ1-5
size: NA
D: NA

DNA: TGTGCCAGCAGTCTTGGACACTCTTACTACGAGCAGTACTTC
CDR3: CASSLGHSYYEQYF
V: TRBV5-6
J: TRBJ2-7
size: NA
D: NA

DNA: TGCGCCAGCAGCTTGACCTCGGGAGCGGCCTACAATGAGCAGTTCTTC
CDR3: CASSLTSGAAYNEQFF
V: TRBV5-1
J: TRBJ2-1
size: NA
D: NA

DNA: TGTGCCAGCAGCTCCTCGGGGGAAAATGAGCAGTTCTTC
CDR3: CASSSSGENEQFF
V: TRBV7-9
J: TRBJ2-1
size: NA
D: NA

DNA: TGTGCCTGGAGTGTAGACATGGGTAGCCCCAAAGAGACCCAGTACTTC
CDR3: CAWSVDMGSPKETQYF
V: TRBV30
J: TRBJ2-5
size: NA
D: NA

DNA: TGTGCCACCAGCAGAGTAGGATGGCGGGAGGGAGATTGGCAAGAGACCCAGTACTTC
CDR3: CATSRVGWREGDWQETQYF
V: TRBV15
J: TRBJ2-5
size: NA
D: TRBD2

DNA: TGTGCCAGCAGTTTAAGTTCGATCCATACGCAGTATTTT
CDR3: CASSLSSIHTQYF
V: TRBV27
J: TRBJ2-3
size: NA
D: NA

DNA: TGCAGCGTTGAGGGACTAGCGGGAGGAAGCGGCAACAATGAGCAGTTCTTC
CDR3: CSVEGLAGGSGNNEQFF
V: TRBV29-1
J: TRBJ2-1
size: NA
D: TRBD2

DNA: TGTGCCAGCAGCCTCAATTACGAGCAGTACTTC
CDR3: CASSLNYEQYF
V: TRBV7-8
J: TRBJ2-7
size: NA
D: NA

DNA: TGTGCCAGCACCATAGGGCTCTACAATGAGCAGTTCTTC
CDR3: CASTIGLYNEQFF
V: TRBV2
J: TRBJ2-1
size: NA
D: NA

DNA: TGTGCCAGTAAATTTCGGGACCAAGCTTTCTTT
CDR3: CASKFRDQAFF
V: TRBV19
J: TRBJ1-1
size: once
D: NA

DNA: TGTGCCAGCAGTTACGAGGCTAGCGGGAGCGGAGAGACCCAGTACTTC
CDR3: CASSYEASGSGETQYF
V: TRBV6-5
J: TRBJ2-5
size: once
D: TRBD2

DNA: TGTGCCAGCAGCTTAGAGATGTACGAGCAGTACTTC
CDR3: CASSLEMYEQYF
V: TRBV7-8
J: TRBJ2-7
size: NA
D: NA

DNA: TGTGCCAGCAGCTTAGGGGGATCGGCCCAAGAGACCCAGTACTTC
CDR3: CASSLGGSAQETQYF
V: TRBV5-6
J: TRBJ2-5
size: NA
D: NA

DNA: TGCGCCAGCAGCCTACAGGGATCCGAGCAGTACTTC
CDR3: CASSLQGSEQYF
V: TRBV4-1
J: TRBJ2-7
size: NA
D: NA

DNA: TGTGCCAGCAGTGAAGGGGTCTTGGGGGCCAACGTCCTGACTTTC
CDR3: CASSEGVLGANVLTF
V: TRBV2
J: TRBJ2-6
size: NA
D: NA

DNA: TGTGCCAGCAGTAGAGGGAATAACTATGGCTACACCTTC
CDR3: CASSRGNNYGYTF
V: TRBV6-5
J: TRBJ1-2
size: NA
D: NA

DNA: TGTGCCAGCAGCTTAAGCCCGGGGGGGCTCACCGGGGAGCTGTTTTTT
CDR3: CASSLSPGGLTGELFF
V: TRBV13
J: TRBJ2-2
size: NA
D: TRBD2

DNA: TGTGCCAGCAGCGTAGGTGGAGGTACCTACGAGCAGTACTTC
CDR3: CASSVGGGTYEQYF
V: TRBV9
J: TRBJ2-7
size: NA
D: NA

DNA: TGTGCCAGCAGCGTAGGGGGAGGGCCCCACGAGCAGTACTTC
CDR3: CASSVGGGPHEQYF
V: TRBV9
J: TRBJ2-7
size: NA
D: TRBD2

DNA: TGTGCCAGCAGCTTACACGGGGCCTACAATGAGCAGTTCTTC
CDR3: CASSLHGAYNEQFF
V: TRBV7-2
J: TRBJ2-1
size: once
D: NA

DNA: TGCGCCAGCAGCCAAGATGTGGAAACCGAGCAGTACTTC
CDR3: CASSQDVETEQYF
V: TRBV4-3
J: TRBJ2-7
size: NA
D: NA

DNA: TGTGCCAGCAGCTTACTAGGGGGGAGCGGAGAGACCCAGTACTTC
CDR3: CASSLLGGSGETQYF
V: TRBV7-3
J: TRBJ2-5
size: NA
D: NA

DNA: TGTGCCAGCAGTTTATACTGGACAGGCTACGAGCAGTACTTC
CDR3: CASSLYWTGYEQYF
V: TRBV27
J: TRBJ2-7
size: once
D: TRBD1

DNA: TGTGCCAGCAGCGGACAGGGAGATTCCTCTGGAAACACCATATATTTT
CDR3: CASSGQGDSSGNTIYF
V: TRBV11-2
J: TRBJ1-3
size: NA
D: TRBD1

DNA: TGTGCCAGCAGCTTGGGCGGGAGTCTCAATCAGCCCCAGCATTTT
CDR3: CASSLGGSLNQPQHF
V: TRBV5-6
J: TRBJ1-5
size: NA
D: NA

DNA: TGTGCCACCAGCGGACAAACCGGGACTAGCGCGACCTACGAGCAGTACTTC
CDR3: CATSGQTGTSATYEQYF
V: TRBV15
J: TRBJ2-7
size: NA
D: TRBD2

DNA: TGTGCCAGCAGCTTGGATAGCACCTACGAGCAGTACTTC
CDR3: CASSLDSTYEQYF
V: TRBV7-6
J: TRBJ2-7
size: NA
D: NA

DNA: TGTGCCAGCAGAGCAGGAGGGGAAAGCCCCTACGAGCAGTACTTC
CDR3: CASRAGGESPYEQYF
V: TRBV6-1
J: TRBJ2-7
size: NA
D: NA

DNA: TGCGCCAGCAGCCAAGATCCGGGGGAGGGACACTATGGCTACACCTTC
CDR3: CASSQDPGEGHYGYTF
V: TRBV4-1
J: TRBJ1-2
size: once
D: NA

DNA: TGCGCCAGCAGCTTGGCGGCAGGCGCCGAGAAAGAGACCCAGTACTTC
CDR3: CASSLAAGAEKETQYF
V: TRBV5-1
J: TRBJ2-5
size: NA
D: NA